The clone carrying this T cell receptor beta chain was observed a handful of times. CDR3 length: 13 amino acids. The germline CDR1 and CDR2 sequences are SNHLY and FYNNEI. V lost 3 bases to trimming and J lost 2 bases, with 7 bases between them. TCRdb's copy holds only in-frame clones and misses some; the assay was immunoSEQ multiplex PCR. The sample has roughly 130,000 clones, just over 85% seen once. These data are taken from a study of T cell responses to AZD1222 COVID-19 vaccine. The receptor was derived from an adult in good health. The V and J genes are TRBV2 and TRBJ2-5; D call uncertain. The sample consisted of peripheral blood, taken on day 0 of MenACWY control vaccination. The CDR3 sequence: CASSDTAQETQYF. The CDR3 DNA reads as TGTGCCAGCAGTGACACGGCACAAGAGACCCAGTACTTC.